What follows are 17 T cell receptor beta chains derived from one specimen sequenced in a study of T cells in Graves' hyperthyroidism and ophthalmopathy. Amplified regions were TCR beta CDR3 sequences from RNA transcripts. First-round RT-PCR targeting the TCR CDR3 was performed with the HTBI primer set. TCRdb itself ran the multiplex PCR reads through MiXCR, one entry per CDR3 protein. The table lists about 410,000 distinct CDR3 sequences, roughly 15% of them singletons. The sequenced material came from blood. The receptors originated from a man in his late teens or twenties with Graves' ophthalmopathy.

The chain joins TRBV18 to TRBJ1-5; 7 positions agree with TRBD1. Losses at the gene ends were 2 bases for V and 3 bases for J; bases not matched to a gene: 7. The CDR3 runs 16 residues. Germline V gene lookup returns CDR1 KGHSH and CDR2 LQKENI. CDR3 nucleotide sequence: TGTGCCAGCTCACCAGGGACAGTGAACCCCAATCAGCCCCAGCATTTT. Translated, it gives CASSPGTVNPNQPQHF.

This sequence joins TRBV5-4 and TRBJ2-7; D remains unclear. Germline V gives CDR1 SGHNT, CDR2 YYREEE (reference sequence). The CDR3 is made up of 14 amino acids. The V end lost 0 bases, the J end lost 3 bases, and 10 bases lay between the germline ends. The DNA of the CDR3 is TGTGCCAGCAGCTTGGACCCGGCAGGCTACGAGCAGTACTTC. Protein product: CASSLDPAGYEQYF.

This clonotype was observed many times. The CDR3 DNA reads TGTGCCACCAGCAGACCCGGGACTAGCGCCTACGAGCAGTACTTC. This gives the protein CATSRPGTSAYEQYF. This chain connects TRBV15 to TRBJ2-7; 10 bases align to TRBD2. This CDR3 spans 15 amino acids. J was trimmed by 2 bases and V by 2 bases; bases with no gene match: 3. The V gene's germline CDR1 is LNHNV and CDR2 YYDKDF (reference sequence). The variable domain in full, completed from reference TRBV15 and TRBJ2-7, reads DAMVIQNPRYQVTQFGKPVTLSCSQTLNHNVMYWYQQKSSQAPKLLFHYYDKDFNNEADTPDNFQSRRPNTSFCFLDIRSPGLGDTAMYLCATSRPGTSAYEQYFGPGTRLTVT.

The chain employs TRBV6-2 or TRBV6-3 and TRBJ2-1, with a tentative D call TRBD1 (5 bases). Germline V gene lookup returns CDR1 MNHEY and CDR2 SVGEGT. The CDR3 has 14 residues. Trimming took off 6 bases at V and 6 bases at J, with 15 bases between the two ends. The CDR3 is CASRPTGSPNEQFF. CDR3 in DNA: TGTGCCAGCAGGCCTACAGGATCGCCCAATGAGCAGTTCTTC.

This chain connects TRBV6-1 to TRBJ2-5; tentatively, D is TRBD2 (5 bases). The germline V and J ends were trimmed by 6 bases and 5 bases, with 10 bases remaining between them. CDR3 length equals 12 residues. From germline, CDR1 is MNHNS and CDR2 SASEGT. In DNA, the CDR3 is TGTGCCAGCAGCGGACTTGGGGAGACCCAGTACTTC. Protein: CASSGLGETQYF.

This clonotype was counted at least ten times. This rearrangement joins TRBV12-3 or TRBV12-4 to TRBJ2-7, with 7 bases matching TRBD2. This CDR3 comprises 14 residues. Unmatched junction bases numbered 7, after V lost 3 bases and J lost 5 bases. The CDR3 sequence: CASSLREGTHEQYF. In nucleotides, the CDR3 is TGTGCCAGCAGTTTGAGGGAGGGTACCCACGAGCAGTACTTC.

The chain links TRBV6-1 to TRBJ2-7; 10 bases are a match to TRBD1. CDR1 and CDR2 (germline): MNHNS, SASEGT. CDR3 length: 15 residues. The J segment lost 3 bases and the V segment lost 4 bases, leaving 6 bases of the junction unmatched. CDR3 protein: CASSVRTGGGYEQYF. CDR3 in DNA: TGTGCCAGCAGTGTTCGGACAGGGGGAGGCTACGAGCAGTACTTC.

On this clonotype itself: This clone may be a read error of a much larger clone one base away. The rearrangement joins TRBV3-1 to TRBJ1-2, with TRBD1 matching 7 bases. The CDR3 length is 14 residues. From germline, CDR1 is LGHDT and CDR2 YNNKEL (reference sequence). The CDR3 reads CASSPGQAYYGYAF. CDR3 DNA sequence: TGTGCCAGCAGCCCCGGACAGGCCTACTATGGCTACGCCTTC.

This clonotype was recorded many times. The rearrangement links TRBV30 to TRBJ1-3; 7 nucleotides align to TRBD1. CDR1 and CDR2 from the germline V gene are GTSNPN and SVGIG (reference sequence). V was clipped by 0 bases and J by 7 bases; unmatched bases: 9. This CDR3 region has 15 residues. This CDR3 is CAWSVPGDRRNTIYF. CDR3 nucleotide sequence: TGTGCCTGGAGTGTTCCCGGGGACAGAAGGAACACCATATATTTT.

The gene calls are TRBV6-1 and TRBJ2-7; TRBD2 might be the D (6 bases). V dropped 2 bases and J dropped 7 bases, with 18 bases sitting between them. The CDR3 covers 15 residues. Germline V gene data show CDR1 as MNHNS and CDR2 as SASEGT. Written as DNA, the CDR3 is TGTGCCAGCAGTGAACTCTTCAGCGGGCTTAATGAGCAGTACTTC. It translates to CASSELFSGLNEQYF.

This clonotype was observed many times. The V and J genes are TRBV2 and TRBJ2-1, with D uncertain. Deletions cut 3 bases from V and 3 bases from J, with 9 bases between. The CDR3 is made up of 14 amino acids. The germline gives CDR1 SNHLY, CDR2 FYNNEI. CDR3 sequence reads: CASSEGRHYNEQFF. CDR3 nucleotide sequence: TGTGCCAGCAGTGAGGGCAGGCACTACAATGAGCAGTTCTTC.

The table lists this clonotype with many counts. This chain connects TRBV7-8 to TRBJ1-5; 7 bases align to TRBD1. V lost 4 bases, J lost 6 bases, and 3 bases stayed unmatched. In germline, CDR1 is SGHVS, CDR2 FQNEAQ. The CDR3 loop spans 13 amino acids. CDR3 in DNA: TGTGCCAGCAGCTCACAGGGGCGTCAGCCCCAGCATTTT. Residues: CASSSQGRQPQHF.

This clonotype showed up just a few times. This rearrangement joins TRBV6-6 to TRBJ1-6, with 8 bases lining up with TRBD1. Unmatched junction bases numbered 7, after V lost 2 bases and J lost 10 bases. The CDR3 spans 15 residues. Germline CDR1 MNHNY, CDR2 SVGAGI (reference sequence). CDR3 region: CASSYETGARSPLHF. CDR3 coding DNA: TGTGCCAGCAGTTACGAGACAGGGGCGAGGTCACCCCTCCACTTT.

In this sample, this clonotype turned up many times. V and J are TRBV7-9 and TRBJ2-7, with D unresolved. The CDR3 contains 15 residues. Per the germline V gene, CDR1 is SEHNR and CDR2 is FQNEAQ (reference sequence). V lost 3 bases and J lost 0, with 12 bases in between. The CDR3 nucleotides are TGTGCCAGCAGCTTCTCTGCGGTAACCTCCTACGAGCAGTACTTC. It codes for CASSFSAVTSYEQYF.

This clonotype was picked up many times. The V and J genes are TRBV11-2 and TRBJ1-4; D unclear. There are 13 residues in the CDR3. Per the germline V gene, CDR1 is SGHAT and CDR2 is FQNNGV. V gave up 2 bases and J gave up 8 bases, with 9 bases separating them. CDR3 nucleotides: TGTGCCAGCAGCTTAAGCGGGTGGGAAAAACTGTTTTTT. Translated: CASSLSGWEKLFF.

V and J are TRBV6-5 and TRBJ1-5, with D possibly TRBD1 on 5 matching bases. Per the germline V gene, CDR1 is MNHEY and CDR2 is SVGAGI. The CDR3 loop spans 13 amino acids. The germline V and J ends were trimmed by 2 bases and 7 bases, with 9 bases remaining between them. In DNA, the CDR3 is TGTGCCAGCAGTTACAGGGGTAAGCAGCCCCAGCATTTT. Amino acid sequence: CASSYRGKQPQHF.

This clonotype was counted many times. The gene calls are TRBV13 and TRBJ2-5, with 10 bases lining up with TRBD2. V was clipped by 5 bases and J by 4 bases; unmatched bases: 16. Per the germline V gene, CDR1 is PRHDT and CDR2 is FYEKMQ (reference sequence). The CDR3 spans 18 residues. CDR3 DNA sequence: TGTGCCAGCAGCCCTCCGGGGAGGCTAGCGGGAGTCGGAGAGACCCAGTACTTC. Protein sequence: CASSPPGRLAGVGETQYF.